This T cell receptor beta chain was identified during a study of T cells in localized non-small cell lung cancer. Study-wide points: Out of the top 100 tumor clones, a median roughly 58 were seen in adjacent lung.

The method was immunoSEQ multiplex PCR; TCRdb's version includes in-frame clones alone and lacks a portion of them. Of 75,000 to 95,000 clones in the sample, 87% were seen once. The CDR3 extends over 15 amino acids. The junction had 3 bases not matched to a gene; V was cut back by 4 bases and J by 1 base. Looked up from germline, CDR1 is SGHRS and CDR2 is YFSETQ. Only a few counts were recorded for this clone. The antigen remains undetermined. The receptor comes from a man aged 35-69 years with stage I squamous cell lung carcinoma. V is TRBV5-1 and J is TRBJ2-4; 9 bases align to TRBD1. Here the sequenced sample was peripheral blood, taken before any cancer treatment. CDR3 DNA: TGCGCCAGCAGCCGGACAGGGGTTGCCAAAAACATTCAGTACTTC. Amino acid sequence: CASSRTGVAKNIQYF. Drawing the rest from reference TRBV5-1 and TRBJ2-4, the complete variable domain is KAGVTQTPRYLIKTRGQQVTLSCSPISGHRSVSWYQQTPGQGLQFLFEYFSETQRNKGNFPGRFSGRQFSNSRSEMNVSTLELGDSALYLCASSRTGVAKNIQYFGAGTRLSVL.